The entry below gives a single T cell receptor (beta chain) sequence along with its context. The V and J ends lost 5 bases and 5 bases, in that order; junction bases with no gene match: 8. Germline V CDR1 and CDR2: SGHRS, YFSETQ. The CDR3 runs 14 residues. The protocol was immunoSEQ multiplex PCR, while the TCRdb copy is restricted to in-frame clones and leaves out a portion. The data show approximately 170,000 clones, roughly 70% seen once. This entry is derived from a study of blood T cell repertoires in COVID-19. The rearrangement uses TRBV5-1 and TRBJ2-3, with 7 bases fitting TRBD2. This clonotype was sampled from a woman of 80 years or more with acute or convalescent COVID-19. What was sequenced was peripheral blood. For the CDR3, the DNA is TGCGCCAGCAGTTCACTGGGGGAGGGAGATACGCAGTATTTT. Translation: CASSSLGEGDTQYF.